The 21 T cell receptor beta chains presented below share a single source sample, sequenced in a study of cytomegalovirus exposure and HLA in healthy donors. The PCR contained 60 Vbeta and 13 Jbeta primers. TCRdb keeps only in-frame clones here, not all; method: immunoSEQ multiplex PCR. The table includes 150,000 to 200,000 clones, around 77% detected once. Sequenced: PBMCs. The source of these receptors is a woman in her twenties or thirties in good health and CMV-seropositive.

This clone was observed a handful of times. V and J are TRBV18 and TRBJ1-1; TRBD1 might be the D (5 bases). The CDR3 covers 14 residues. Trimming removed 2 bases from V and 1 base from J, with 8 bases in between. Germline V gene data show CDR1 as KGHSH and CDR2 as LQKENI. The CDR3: CASSPRQKNTEAFF. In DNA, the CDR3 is TGTGCCAGCTCACCAAGACAGAAGAACACTGAAGCTTTCTTT.

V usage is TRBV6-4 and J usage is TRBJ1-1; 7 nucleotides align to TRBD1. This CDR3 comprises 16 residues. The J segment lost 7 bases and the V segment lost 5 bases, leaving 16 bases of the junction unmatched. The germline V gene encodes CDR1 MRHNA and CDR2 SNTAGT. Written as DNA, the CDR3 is TGTGCCAGCAGTCCCCTAGGGGGCAGGGGGATCGATGAAGCTTTCTTT. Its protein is CASSPLGGRGIDEAFF.

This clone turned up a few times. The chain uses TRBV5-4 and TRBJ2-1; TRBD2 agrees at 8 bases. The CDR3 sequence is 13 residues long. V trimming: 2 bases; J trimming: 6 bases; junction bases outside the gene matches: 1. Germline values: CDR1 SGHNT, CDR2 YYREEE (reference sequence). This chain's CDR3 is CASSFGLANEQFF. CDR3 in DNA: TGTGCCAGCAGCTTCGGACTAGCCAATGAGCAGTTCTTC.

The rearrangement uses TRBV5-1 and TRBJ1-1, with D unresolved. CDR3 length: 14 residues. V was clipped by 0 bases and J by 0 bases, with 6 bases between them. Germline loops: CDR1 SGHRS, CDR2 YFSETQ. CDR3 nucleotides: TGCGCCAGCAGCTTGGCCGGGATGAACACTGAAGCTTTCTTT. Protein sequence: CASSLAGMNTEAFF.

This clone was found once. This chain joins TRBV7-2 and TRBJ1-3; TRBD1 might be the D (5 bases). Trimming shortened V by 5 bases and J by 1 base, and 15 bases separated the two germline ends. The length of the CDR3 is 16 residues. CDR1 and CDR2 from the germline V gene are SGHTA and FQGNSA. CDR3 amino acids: CASSQQALTSGNTIYF. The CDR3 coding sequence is TGTGCCAGCAGCCAACAGGCCCTCACTTCTGGAAACACCATATATTTT.

The CDR3 DNA is TGCGCCAGCGGGGCGCGGAGTCCTTCAGATACGCAGTATTTT. Protein product: CASGARSPSDTQYF. The V call is TRBV4-3, the J call TRBJ2-3; tentative D call: TRBD1 (5 bases). CDR1 is LGHNA, CDR2 YSLEER, per germline. Trimming cost V 8 bases and J 4 bases, with 16 bases left between them. The CDR3 is made up of 14 amino acids.

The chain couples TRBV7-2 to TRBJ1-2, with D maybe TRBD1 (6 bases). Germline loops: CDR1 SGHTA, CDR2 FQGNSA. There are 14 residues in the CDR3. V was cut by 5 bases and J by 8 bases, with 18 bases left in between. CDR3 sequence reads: CASSPKTGSGGYTF. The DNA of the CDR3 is TGTGCCAGCAGCCCCAAGACAGGTTCTGGGGGCTACACCTTC.

CDR3 in DNA: TGTGCCAGCAGTGTACGCAGGGGGGACACCGGGGAGCTGTTTTTT. This sequence encodes CASSVRRGDTGELFF. The genes are TRBV2 and TRBJ2-2; tentatively, D is TRBD1 (7 bases). There are 15 residues in the CDR3. Germline CDR1 and CDR2: SNHLY and FYNNEI. V lost 4 bases and J 3 bases, leaving 12 bases between the germline ends.

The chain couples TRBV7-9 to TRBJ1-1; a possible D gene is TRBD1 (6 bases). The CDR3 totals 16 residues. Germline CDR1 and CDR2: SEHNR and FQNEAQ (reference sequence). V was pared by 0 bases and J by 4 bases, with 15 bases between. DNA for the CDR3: TGTGCCAGCAGCTTAGCTGGGCCAATGGGGGCCACTGAAGCTTTCTTT. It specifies CASSLAGPMGATEAFF. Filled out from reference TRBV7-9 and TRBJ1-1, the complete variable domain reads DTGVSQNPRHKITKRGQNVTFRCDPISEHNRLYWYRQTLGQGPEFLTYFQNEAQLEKSRLLSDRFSAERPKGSFSTLEIQRTEQGDSAMYLCASSLAGPMGATEAFFGQGTRLTVV.

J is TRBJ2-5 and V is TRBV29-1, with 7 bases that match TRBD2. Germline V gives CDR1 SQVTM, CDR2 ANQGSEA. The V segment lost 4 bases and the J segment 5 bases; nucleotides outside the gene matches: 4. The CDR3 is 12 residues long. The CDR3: CSVGLAVETQYF. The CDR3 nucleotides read TGCAGCGTTGGGCTAGCGGTGGAGACCCAGTACTTC.

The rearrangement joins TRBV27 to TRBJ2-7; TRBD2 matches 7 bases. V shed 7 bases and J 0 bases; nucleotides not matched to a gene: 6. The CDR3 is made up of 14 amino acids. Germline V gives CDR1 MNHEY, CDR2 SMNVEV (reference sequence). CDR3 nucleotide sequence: TGTGCCAGCAAGGCTAGCGGCAGCTCCTACGAGCAGTACTTC. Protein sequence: CASKASGSSYEQYF.

The CDR3 DNA reads as TGTGCCAGCAGCGTAGGTCTCAAGCGGGGGGACAATGAGCAGTTCTTC. This translates into CASSVGLKRGDNEQFF. V gene TRBV9 combines with J gene TRBJ2-1, with 9 bases that match TRBD2. V was clipped by 0 bases and J by 5 bases; unmatched bases: 6. Germline CDR1 is SGDLS and CDR2 is YYNGEE. The CDR3 covers 16 residues.

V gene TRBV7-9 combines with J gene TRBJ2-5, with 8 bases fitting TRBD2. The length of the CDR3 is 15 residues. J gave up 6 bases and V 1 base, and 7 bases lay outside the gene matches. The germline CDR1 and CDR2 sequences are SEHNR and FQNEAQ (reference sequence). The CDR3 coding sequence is TGTGCCAGCAGCTTAGGACGGGAGGGCGAGAAGACCCAGTACTTC. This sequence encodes CASSLGREGEKTQYF.

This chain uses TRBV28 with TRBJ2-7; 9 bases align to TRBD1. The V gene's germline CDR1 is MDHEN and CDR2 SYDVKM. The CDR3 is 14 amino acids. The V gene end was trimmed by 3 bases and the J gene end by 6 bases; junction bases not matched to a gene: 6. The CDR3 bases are TGTGCCAGCAGTTTCTCGGACAGGGGAGGCGAGCAGTACTTC. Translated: CASSFSDRGGEQYF.

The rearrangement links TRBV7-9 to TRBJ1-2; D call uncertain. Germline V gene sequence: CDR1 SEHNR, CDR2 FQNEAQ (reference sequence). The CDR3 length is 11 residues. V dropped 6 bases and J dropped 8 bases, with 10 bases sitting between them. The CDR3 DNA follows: TGTGCCAGCAGGTCGGGGTTAGGCTACACCTTC. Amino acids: CASRSGLGYTF.

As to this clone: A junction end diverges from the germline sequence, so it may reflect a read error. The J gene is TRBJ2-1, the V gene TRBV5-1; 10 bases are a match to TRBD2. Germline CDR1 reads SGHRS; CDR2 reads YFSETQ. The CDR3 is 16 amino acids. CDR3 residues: CASSPSGSESYNEQLF. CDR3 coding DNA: TGCGCCAGCAGCCCTAGCGGGAGTGAATCCTACAATGAGCAGCTCTTC.

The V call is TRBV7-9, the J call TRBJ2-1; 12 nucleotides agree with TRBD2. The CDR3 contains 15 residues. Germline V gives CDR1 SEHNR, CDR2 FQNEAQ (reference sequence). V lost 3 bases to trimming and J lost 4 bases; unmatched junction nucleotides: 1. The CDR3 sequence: CASSFGTSGYNEQFF. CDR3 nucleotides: TGTGCCAGCAGCTTTGGGACTAGCGGGTACAATGAGCAGTTCTTC.

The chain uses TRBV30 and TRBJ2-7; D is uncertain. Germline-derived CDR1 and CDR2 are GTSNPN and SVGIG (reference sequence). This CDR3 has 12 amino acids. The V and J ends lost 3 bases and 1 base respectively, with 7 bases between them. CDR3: CAWSPRSYEQYF. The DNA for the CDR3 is TGTGCCTGGAGCCCGAGGTCCTACGAGCAGTACTTC.

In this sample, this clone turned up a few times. CDR3 loop: CASSEVQMSLRRTNTEAFF. CDR3 sequence (DNA): TGTGCCAGCAGTGAAGTACAAATGAGTCTGAGGCGAACGAACACTGAAGCTTTCTTT. The rearrangement uses TRBV2 and TRBJ1-1, with no clear D. CDR1 and CDR2 (germline): SNHLY, FYNNEI. This CDR3 has 19 residues. The germline V and J ends were trimmed by 1 base and 1 base, with 22 bases remaining between them.

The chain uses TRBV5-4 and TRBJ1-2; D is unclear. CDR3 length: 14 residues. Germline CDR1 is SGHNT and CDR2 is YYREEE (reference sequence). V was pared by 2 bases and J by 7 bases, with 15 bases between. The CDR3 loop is CASSFSEGIGGYTF. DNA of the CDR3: TGTGCCAGCAGCTTTTCTGAGGGAATCGGTGGCTACACCTTC.

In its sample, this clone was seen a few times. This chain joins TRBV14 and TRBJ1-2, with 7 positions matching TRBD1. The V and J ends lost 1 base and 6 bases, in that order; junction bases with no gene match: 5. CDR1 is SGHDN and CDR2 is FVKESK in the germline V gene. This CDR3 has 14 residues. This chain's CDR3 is CASSQADRADGYTF. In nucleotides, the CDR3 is TGTGCCAGCAGCCAAGCTGACAGGGCAGATGGCTACACCTTC.